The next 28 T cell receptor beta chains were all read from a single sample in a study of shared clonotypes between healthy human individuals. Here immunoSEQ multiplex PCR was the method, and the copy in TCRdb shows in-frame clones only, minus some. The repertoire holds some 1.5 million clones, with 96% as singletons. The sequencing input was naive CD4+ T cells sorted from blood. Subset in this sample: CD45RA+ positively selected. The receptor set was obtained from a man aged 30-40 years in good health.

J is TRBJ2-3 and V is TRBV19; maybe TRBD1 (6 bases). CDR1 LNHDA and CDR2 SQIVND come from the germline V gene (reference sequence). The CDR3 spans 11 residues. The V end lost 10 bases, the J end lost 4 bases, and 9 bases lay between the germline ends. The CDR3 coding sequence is TGTGCCACGAGACAGGCAGATACGCAGTATTTT. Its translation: CATRQADTQYF.

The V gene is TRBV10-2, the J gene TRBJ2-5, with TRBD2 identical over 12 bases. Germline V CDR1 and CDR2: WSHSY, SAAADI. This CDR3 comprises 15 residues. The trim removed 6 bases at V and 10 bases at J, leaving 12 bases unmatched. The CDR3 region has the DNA TGCGCCAGCAGGGGTGGACTAGCGGGGCTTTGGGACCAGTACTTC. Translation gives CASRGGLAGLWDQYF.

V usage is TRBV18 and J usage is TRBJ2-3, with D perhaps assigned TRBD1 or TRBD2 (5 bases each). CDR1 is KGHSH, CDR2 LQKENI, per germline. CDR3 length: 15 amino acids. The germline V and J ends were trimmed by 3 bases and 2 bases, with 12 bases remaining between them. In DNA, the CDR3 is TGTGCCAGCTCACCTCGGGGCAGGGACACAGATACGCAGTATTTT. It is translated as CASSPRGRDTDTQYF.

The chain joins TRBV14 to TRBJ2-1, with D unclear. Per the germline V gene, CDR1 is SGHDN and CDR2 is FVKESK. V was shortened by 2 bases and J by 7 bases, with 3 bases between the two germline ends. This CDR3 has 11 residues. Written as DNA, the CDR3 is TGTGCCAGCAGCCAACTTAATGAGCAGTTCTTC. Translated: CASSQLNEQFF.

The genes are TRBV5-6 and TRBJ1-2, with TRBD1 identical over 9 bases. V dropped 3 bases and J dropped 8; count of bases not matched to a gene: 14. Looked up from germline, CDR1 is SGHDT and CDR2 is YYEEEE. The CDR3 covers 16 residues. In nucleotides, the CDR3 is TGTGCCAGCAGCTCCGGGACAGGGCCCTACTTAGAAGGCTACACCTTC. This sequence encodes CASSSGTGPYLEGYTF. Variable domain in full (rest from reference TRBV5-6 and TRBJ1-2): DAGVTQSPTHLIKTRGQQVTLRCSPKSGHDTVSWYQQALGQGPQFIFQYYEEEERQRGNFPDRFSGHQFPNYSSELNVNALLLGDSALYLCASSSGTGPYLEGYTFGSGTRLTVV.

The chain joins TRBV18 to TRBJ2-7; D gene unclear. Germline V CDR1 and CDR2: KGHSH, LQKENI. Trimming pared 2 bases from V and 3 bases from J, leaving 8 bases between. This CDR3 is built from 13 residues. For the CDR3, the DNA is TGTGCCAGCTCACCAAAGACACACTACGAGCAGTACTTC. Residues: CASSPKTHYEQYF.

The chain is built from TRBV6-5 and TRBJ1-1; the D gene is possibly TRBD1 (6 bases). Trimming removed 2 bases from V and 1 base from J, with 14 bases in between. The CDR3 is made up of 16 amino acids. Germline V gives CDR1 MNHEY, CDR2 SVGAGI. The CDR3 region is CASSYIGGGTNTEAFF. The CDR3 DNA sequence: TGTGCCAGCAGTTACATAGGGGGTGGGACGAACACTGAAGCTTTCTTT.

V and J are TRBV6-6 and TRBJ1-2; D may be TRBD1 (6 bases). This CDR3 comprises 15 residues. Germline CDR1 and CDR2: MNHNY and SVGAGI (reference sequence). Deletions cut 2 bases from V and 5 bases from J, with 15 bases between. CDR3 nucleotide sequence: TGTGCCAGCAGTTACCCCTCCGGGACAAAGTATGGCTACACCTTC. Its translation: CASSYPSGTKYGYTF.

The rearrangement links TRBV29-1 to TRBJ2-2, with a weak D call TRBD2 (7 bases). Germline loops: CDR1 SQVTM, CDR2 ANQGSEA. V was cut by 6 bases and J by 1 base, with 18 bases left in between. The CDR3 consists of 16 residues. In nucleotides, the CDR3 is TGCAGCGTAGGGGGTATGACTAGCCGGAACACCGGGGAGCTGTTTTTT. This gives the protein CSVGGMTSRNTGELFF.

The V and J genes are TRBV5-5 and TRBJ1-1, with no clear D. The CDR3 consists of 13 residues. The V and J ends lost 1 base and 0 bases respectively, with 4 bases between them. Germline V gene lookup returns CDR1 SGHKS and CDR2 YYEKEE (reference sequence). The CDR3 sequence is CASSLYVNTEAFF. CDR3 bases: TGTGCCAGCAGCTTGTATGTGAACACTGAAGCTTTCTTT. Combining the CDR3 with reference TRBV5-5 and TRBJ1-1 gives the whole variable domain DAGVTQSPTHLIKTRGQQVTLRCSPISGHKSVSWYQQVLGQGPQFIFQYYEKEERGRGNFPDRFSARQFPNYSSELNVNALLLGDSALYLCASSLYVNTEAFFGQGTRLTVV.

The CDR3 DNA follows: TGTGCCAGCAGGGGGACACCCCTTCAGCCCCAGCATTTT. It yields the protein CASRGTPLQPQHF. V gene TRBV6-5 combines with J gene TRBJ1-5; D is perhaps TRBD1 (6 bases). The germline V gene has CDR1 MNHEY and CDR2 SVGAGI. CDR3 size: 13 residues. V lost 6 bases and J lost 6, with 12 bases in between.

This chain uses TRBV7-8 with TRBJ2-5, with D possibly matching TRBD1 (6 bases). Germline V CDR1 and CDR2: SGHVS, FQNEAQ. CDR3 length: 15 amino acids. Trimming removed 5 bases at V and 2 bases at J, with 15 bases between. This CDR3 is CASSLRQAQQETQYF. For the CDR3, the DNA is TGTGCCAGCAGCCTCCGACAGGCCCAACAAGAGACCCAGTACTTC.

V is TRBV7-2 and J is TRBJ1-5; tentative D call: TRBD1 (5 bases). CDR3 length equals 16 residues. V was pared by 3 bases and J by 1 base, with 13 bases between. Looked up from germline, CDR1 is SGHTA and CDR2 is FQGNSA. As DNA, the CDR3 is TGTGCCAGCAGCTTTTCGAGGGGTTTCAGCAATCAGCCCCAGCATTTT. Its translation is CASSFSRGFSNQPQHF.

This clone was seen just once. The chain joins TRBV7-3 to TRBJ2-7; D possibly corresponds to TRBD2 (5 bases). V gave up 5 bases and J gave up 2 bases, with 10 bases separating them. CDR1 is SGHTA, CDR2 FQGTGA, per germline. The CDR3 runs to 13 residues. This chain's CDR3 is CASSPGSAYEQYF. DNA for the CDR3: TGTGCCAGCAGCCCAGGTAGCGCCTACGAGCAGTACTTC.

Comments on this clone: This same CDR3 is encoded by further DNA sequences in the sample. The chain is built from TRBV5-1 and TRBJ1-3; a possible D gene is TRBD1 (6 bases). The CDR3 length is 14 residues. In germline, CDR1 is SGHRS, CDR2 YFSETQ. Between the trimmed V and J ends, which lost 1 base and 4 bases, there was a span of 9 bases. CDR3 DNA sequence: TGCGCCAGCAGCTTGACAGGGACGGGAAACACCATATATTTT. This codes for CASSLTGTGNTIYF. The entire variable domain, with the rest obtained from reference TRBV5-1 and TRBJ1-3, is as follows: KAGVTQTPRYLIKTRGQQVTLSCSPISGHRSVSWYQQTPGQGLQFLFEYFSETQRNKGNFPGRFSGRQFSNSRSEMNVSTLELGDSALYLCASSLTGTGNTIYFGEGSWLTVV.

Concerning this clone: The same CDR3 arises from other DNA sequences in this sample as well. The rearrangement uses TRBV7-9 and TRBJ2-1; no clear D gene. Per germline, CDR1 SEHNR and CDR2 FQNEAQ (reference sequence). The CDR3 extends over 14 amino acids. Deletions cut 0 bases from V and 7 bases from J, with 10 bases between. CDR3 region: CASSLAGLGNEQFF. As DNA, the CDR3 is TGTGCCAGCAGCTTAGCGGGCCTAGGGAATGAGCAGTTCTTC. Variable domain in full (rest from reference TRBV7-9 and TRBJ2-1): DTGVSQNPRHKITKRGQNVTFRCDPISEHNRLYWYRQTLGQGPEFLTYFQNEAQLEKSRLLSDRFSAERPKGSFSTLEIQRTEQGDSAMYLCASSLAGLGNEQFFGPGTRLTVL.

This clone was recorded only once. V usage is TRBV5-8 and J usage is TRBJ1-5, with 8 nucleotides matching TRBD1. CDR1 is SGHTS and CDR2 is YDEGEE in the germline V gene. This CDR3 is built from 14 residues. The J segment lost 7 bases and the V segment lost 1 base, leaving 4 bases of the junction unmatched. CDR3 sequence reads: CASSLRQGPQPQHF. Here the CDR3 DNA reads TGTGCCAGCAGCTTGCGACAGGGGCCACAGCCCCAGCATTTT.

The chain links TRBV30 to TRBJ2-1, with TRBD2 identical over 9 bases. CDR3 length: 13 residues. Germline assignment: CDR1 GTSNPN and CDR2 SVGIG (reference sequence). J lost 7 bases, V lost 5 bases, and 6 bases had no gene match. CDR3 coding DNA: TGTGCCTGGTTTAGCGGGAGCGGGAATGAGCAGTTCTTC. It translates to CAWFSGSGNEQFF.

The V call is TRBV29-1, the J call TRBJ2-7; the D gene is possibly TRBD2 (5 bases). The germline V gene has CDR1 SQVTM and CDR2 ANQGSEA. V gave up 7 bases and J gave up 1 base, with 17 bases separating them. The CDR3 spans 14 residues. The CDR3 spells CSALGMRASYEQYF. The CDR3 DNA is TGCAGCGCTCTGGGGATGCGGGCATCCTACGAGCAGTACTTC.

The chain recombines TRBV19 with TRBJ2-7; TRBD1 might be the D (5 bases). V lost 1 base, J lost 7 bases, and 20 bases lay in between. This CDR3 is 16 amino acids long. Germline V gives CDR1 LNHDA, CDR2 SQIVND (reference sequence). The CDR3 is CASSIVTTGFLREQYF. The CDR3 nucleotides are TGTGCCAGTAGTATAGTCACCACAGGTTTTCTACGAGAGCAGTACTTC.

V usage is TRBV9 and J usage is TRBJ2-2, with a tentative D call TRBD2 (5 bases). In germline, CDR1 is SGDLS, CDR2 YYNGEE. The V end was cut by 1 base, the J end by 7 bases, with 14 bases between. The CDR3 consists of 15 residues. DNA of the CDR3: TGTGCCAGCAGCGTACTAGCAAGCAATCGCGGGGAGCTGTTTTTT. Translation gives CASSVLASNRGELFF.

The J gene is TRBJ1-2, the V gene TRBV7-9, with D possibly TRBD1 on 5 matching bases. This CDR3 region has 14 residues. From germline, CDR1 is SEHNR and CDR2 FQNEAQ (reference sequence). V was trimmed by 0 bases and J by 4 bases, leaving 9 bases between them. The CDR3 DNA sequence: TGTGCCAGCAGCTTAGCAAGGGGCATCTATGGCTACACCTTC. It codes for CASSLARGIYGYTF.

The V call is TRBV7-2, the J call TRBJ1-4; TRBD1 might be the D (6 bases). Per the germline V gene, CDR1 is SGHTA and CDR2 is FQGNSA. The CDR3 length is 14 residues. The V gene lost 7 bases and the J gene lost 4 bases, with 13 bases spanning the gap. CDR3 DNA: TGTGCCAGCACCCGGACAGACTTTAATGAAAAACTGTTTTTT. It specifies CASTRTDFNEKLFF.

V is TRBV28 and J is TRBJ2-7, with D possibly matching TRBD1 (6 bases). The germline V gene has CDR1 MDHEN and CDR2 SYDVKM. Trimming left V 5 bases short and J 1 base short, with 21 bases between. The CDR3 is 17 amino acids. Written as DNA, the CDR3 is TGTGCCAGCAGTCCCCCCCCAGAGCGACAGGCGTCCTACGAGCAGTACTTC. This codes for CASSPPPERQASYEQYF.

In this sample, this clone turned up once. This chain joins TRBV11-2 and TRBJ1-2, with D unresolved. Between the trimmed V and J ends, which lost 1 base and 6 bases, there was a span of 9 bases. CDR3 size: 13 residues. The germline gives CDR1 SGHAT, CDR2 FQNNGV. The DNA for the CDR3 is TGTGCCAGCAGCTTAGGTTCCGGGAATGGCTACACCTTC. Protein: CASSLGSGNGYTF.

The CDR3 loop reads CASSEAPGRVSTNEKLFF. CDR3 nucleotides: TGTGCCAGCAGTGAAGCCCCGGGCAGGGTGTCGACTAATGAAAAACTGTTTTTT. The V call is TRBV6-1, the J call TRBJ1-4; D is perhaps TRBD1 (5 bases). V gave up 0 bases and J gave up 2 bases, with 16 bases separating them. The CDR3 is made up of 18 amino acids. The germline V gene encodes CDR1 MNHNS and CDR2 SASEGT.

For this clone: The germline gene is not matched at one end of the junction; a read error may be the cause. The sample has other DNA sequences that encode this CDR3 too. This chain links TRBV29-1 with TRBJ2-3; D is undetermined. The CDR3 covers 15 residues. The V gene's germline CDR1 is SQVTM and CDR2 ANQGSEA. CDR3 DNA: TGCAGCATTGATCCACGGCCCCTGAACCCAGATACGCAGTATTTT. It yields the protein CSIDPRPLNPDTQYF.

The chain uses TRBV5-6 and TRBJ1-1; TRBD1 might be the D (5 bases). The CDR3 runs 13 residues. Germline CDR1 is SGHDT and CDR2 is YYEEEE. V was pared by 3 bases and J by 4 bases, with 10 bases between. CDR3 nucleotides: TGTGCCAGCAGCTCGACAGTGATCACTGAAGCTTTCTTT. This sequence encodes CASSSTVITEAFF.